These 14 T cell receptor beta chains were all obtained from the same sample, sequenced in a study of blood T cell repertoires in COVID-19. The assay was immunoSEQ multiplex PCR, and TCRdb's table has in-frame clones only and misses some. The sample lists roughly 250,000 clones; 84% were seen once. The sequencing input was peripheral blood. The receptors originated from a woman in her thirties or forties who had recovered from COVID-19.

The rearrangement uses TRBV11-2 and TRBJ2-7; 8 nucleotides line up with TRBD2. The junction had 10 bases not matched to a gene; V was cut back by 5 bases and J by 4 bases. The CDR3 contains 15 residues. Germline values: CDR1 SGHAT, CDR2 FQNNGV. CDR3 DNA: TGTGCCAGCAGCCTTGGCGGGACTAGTATGTACGAGCAGTACTTC. Translated: CASSLGGTSMYEQYF. Based on the CDR3 plus reference TRBV11-2 and TRBJ2-7, the full variable domain is EAGVAQSPRYKIIEKRQSVAFWCNPISGHATLYWYQQILGQGPKLLIQFQNNGVVDDSQLPKDRFSAERLKGVDSTLKIQPAKLEDSAVYLCASSLGGTSMYEQYFGPGTRLTVT.

CDR3 DNA sequence: TGCGCCAGCAGCCTATCCCGGACTCACACCGGGGAGCTGTTTTTT. As protein: CASSLSRTHTGELFF. The chain carries TRBV4-1 and TRBJ2-2, with D possibly TRBD2 on 5 matching bases. The ends were cut back, 4 bases at V and 3 bases at J, with 12 bases in the middle. Germline assignment: CDR1 MGHRA and CDR2 YSYEKL. This CDR3 has 15 amino acids.

The CDR3 region has the DNA TGTGCCAGCAGCCAAGCGACTAGCTTCTACGAGCAGTACTTC. Residues: CASSQATSFYEQYF. The chain recombines TRBV4-2 with TRBJ2-7; 7 bases match TRBD2. The CDR3 is 14 residues long. Losses at the gene ends were 1 base for V and 3 bases for J; bases not matched to a gene: 3. The germline V gene has CDR1 LGHNA and CDR2 YNFKEQ.

The V call is TRBV30, the J call TRBJ2-7; D perhaps matches TRBD2 (6 bases). This CDR3 has 12 amino acids. Trimming took off 4 bases at V and 1 base at J, with 8 bases between the two ends. Germline CDR1 and CDR2: GTSNPN and SVGIG (reference sequence). The CDR3 region has the DNA TGTGCCTGGAATGGGGGGTCCTACGAGCAGTACTTC. Its translation is CAWNGGSYEQYF.

This chain uses TRBV3-1 (or the pseudogene TRBV3-2) with TRBJ1-6; no clear D. The CDR3 consists of 16 residues. Germline loops: CDR1 LGHDT, CDR2 YNNKEL (reference sequence). V lost 1 base to trimming and J lost 5 bases, with 12 bases between them. The chain's CDR3 is CASSQGSGANNSPLHF. CDR3 sequence (DNA): TGTGCCAGCAGCCAAGGGTCGGGAGCCAATAATTCACCCCTCCACTTT.

This clone appeared once. J is TRBJ1-2 and V is TRBV28; no definite D call. The CDR3 is 14 residues long. V was pared by 3 bases and J by 3 bases, with 11 bases between. Per germline, CDR1 MDHEN and CDR2 SYDVKM. CDR3 sequence (DNA): TGTGCCAGCAGTTTTAGCCTAAAGGACTATGGCTACACCTTC. It specifies CASSFSLKDYGYTF.

A remark on this clone: A junction end diverges from the germline sequence, so it may reflect a read error. The chain links TRBV7-9 to TRBJ2-1; the match to TRBD1 covers 8 bases. In germline, CDR1 is SEHNR, CDR2 FQNEAQ (reference sequence). The CDR3 is made up of 13 amino acids. The CDR3 DNA reads TGTGCCAGCAGCTTAGCGACAGGGGATATCCAAATCTTC. The encoded protein is CASSLATGDIQIF.

The chain uses TRBV27 and TRBJ2-2; D not certain. The CDR3 sequence is 12 residues long. Germline CDR1 is MNHEY and CDR2 is SMNVEV (reference sequence). Trimming left V 5 bases short and J 6 bases short, with 7 bases between. DNA for the CDR3: TGTGCCAGCAGTCCAATCCCCGGGGAGCTGTTTTTT. This codes for CASSPIPGELFF.

The sample holds one count of this clone. The V gene is TRBV18, the J gene TRBJ1-5; perhaps TRBD1 as D (5 bases). Germline-derived CDR1 and CDR2 are KGHSH and LQKENI. The CDR3 spans 16 residues. The germline V and J ends were trimmed by 3 bases and 2 bases, with 14 bases remaining between them. CDR3 protein: CASSPFRVEGNQPQHF. DNA for the CDR3: TGTGCCAGCTCACCTTTCAGGGTAGAGGGCAATCAGCCCCAGCATTTT.

The chain employs TRBV5-1 and TRBJ1-2, with 7 positions matching TRBD1. CDR3 length: 14 residues. CDR1 is SGHRS and CDR2 is YFSETQ in the germline V gene. V dropped 4 bases and J dropped 4; count of bases not matched to a gene: 7. CDR3 DNA: TGCGCCAGCAGCACAAGACAGGGAGGCTATGGCTACACCTTC. Amino acids: CASSTRQGGYGYTF.

This chain links TRBV11-2 with TRBJ1-2, with D possibly being TRBD1 (5 bases). This CDR3 comprises 17 residues. CDR1 SGHAT and CDR2 FQNNGV come from the germline V gene. The V end lost 1 base, the J end lost 5 bases, and 20 bases lay between the germline ends. CDR3 coding DNA: TGTGCCAGCAGCTTAGGACAGAACACACGCCAAAGATATGGCTACACCTTC. Translated: CASSLGQNTRQRYGYTF.

This chain connects TRBV6-5 to TRBJ2-1; 7 positions match TRBD1. The germline CDR1 and CDR2 sequences are MNHEY and SVGAGI. Trimming removed 2 bases from V and 6 bases from J; junction bases left unmatched: 7. The CDR3 covers 15 residues. The CDR3 DNA reads TGTGCCAGCAGTTACGACAGGGATGGTGGCAATGAGCAGTTCTTC. Translated: CASSYDRDGGNEQFF.

The V gene is TRBV2, the J gene TRBJ1-1; a weak D match, TRBD1 (5 bases). There are 13 residues in the CDR3. The V end lost 6 bases, the J end lost 1 base, and 9 bases lay between the germline ends. CDR1 SNHLY and CDR2 FYNNEI come from the germline V gene. The CDR3 here is CASRPDRNTEAFF. The DNA of the CDR3 is TGTGCCAGCAGGCCCGACAGGAACACTGAAGCTTTCTTT.

This chain uses TRBV6-5 with TRBJ1-6; the match to TRBD1 covers 9 bases. Germline V gene lookup returns CDR1 MNHEY and CDR2 SVGAGI. V lost 2 bases, J lost 9 bases, and 8 bases stayed unmatched. The CDR3 loop spans 16 amino acids. In DNA form, the CDR3 reads TGTGCCAGCAGTTACGTGGGACAGGGTGTCCGTTCACCCCTCCACTTT. It specifies CASSYVGQGVRSPLHF.